This TCR beta chain came from a study of blood T cell repertoires in COVID-19. In the authors' workflow: Estimates of nucleated cell counts were drawn from the amplification of reference gene primers. The method was immunoSEQ multiplex PCR; TCRdb's version includes in-frame clones alone and lacks a portion of them. Clone size and V and J calls were adopted from that table, with D and trimming inferred from the DNA. The sample includes some 200,000 clones, around 80% of them seen just once. This CDR3 contains 15 residues. Looked up from germline, CDR1 is SGHRS and CDR2 is YFSETQ. Germline trimming cut 3 bases from V and 7 bases from J; bases unmatched to any gene: 9.

The sequence derives from a woman aged 80 or older with COVID-19, enrolled during active disease. The chain links TRBV5-1 to TRBJ2-7, with TRBD1 identical over 11 bases. Material: peripheral blood. DNA of the CDR3: TGCGCCAGCAGCTCGGGACAGGGGGTGTGGGATGAGCAGTACTTC. Translating it yields CASSSGQGVWDEQYF.